This passage covers 11 T cell receptor beta chains from one sample sequenced in a study of T cells in Graves' hyperthyroidism and ophthalmopathy. RNA transcripts served as the template for amplifying TCR beta CDR3 regions. HTBI primers drove first-round RT-PCR of the TCR CDR3. TCRdb reprocessed the multiplex PCR reads via MiXCR and lists one record per CDR3 protein. The sample has more than 450,000 distinct CDR3 sequences; 15% to 20% are singletons. Sequencing used blood. Every receptor here comes from a man aged 35 to 55 with Graves' ophthalmopathy.

Many counts were recorded for this clonotype. The CDR3 region is CASSSTMGDTQYF. The CDR3 DNA sequence: TGCGCCAGCAGCTCCACAATGGGGGATACGCAGTATTTT. The V gene is TRBV5-1, the J gene TRBJ2-3; D is unclear. CDR1 is SGHRS and CDR2 is YFSETQ in the germline V gene. The CDR3 length is 13 residues. V shed 3 bases and J shed 6 bases, with 11 bases lying between them.

This clonotype showed up just a few times. The chain combines TRBV9 with TRBJ2-5; possibly TRBD2 for D (7 bases). The V gene's germline CDR1 is SGDLS and CDR2 YYNGEE. V shed 0 bases and J shed 7 bases, with 10 bases lying between them. The CDR3 covers 13 residues. CDR3 in amino acids: CASSVGRGGTQYF. The CDR3 DNA reads TGTGCCAGCAGCGTAGGGAGGGGGGGGACCCAGTACTTC.

This clonotype was detected once. The rearrangement links TRBV9 to TRBJ2-7; no clear D. CDR1 is SGDLS and CDR2 is YYNGEE in the germline V gene. Trimming left V 4 bases short and J 3 bases short, with 11 bases between. CDR3 size: 13 residues. The CDR3 protein is CASSPPNSYEQYF. The CDR3 nucleotides are TGTGCCAGCAGCCCCCCCAACAGCTACGAGCAGTACTTC.

This clonotype was seen just once. The rearrangement links TRBV2 to TRBJ2-2; 8 nucleotides match TRBD2. Germline V gives CDR1 SNHLY, CDR2 FYNNEI. CDR3 size: 17 residues. J was trimmed by 5 bases and V by 4 bases; bases with no gene match: 12. The CDR3 sequence: CASSVRGLEGGTGELFF. CDR3 sequence (DNA): TGTGCCAGCAGTGTGCGGGGACTAGAGGGGGGAACCGGGGAGCTGTTTTTT.

The sample holds many counts of this clonotype. The J gene is TRBJ1-1, the V gene TRBV2, with 8 bases matching TRBD1. Per germline, CDR1 SNHLY and CDR2 FYNNEI. Trimming cost V 8 bases and J 4 bases; bases outside gene matches: 6. This CDR3 is 13 amino acids long. CDR3 amino acids: CASRYDRGTEAFF. The CDR3 DNA reads TGTGCCAGCCGATACGACAGGGGCACTGAAGCTTTCTTT. Full variable domain (remainder filled in from reference TRBV2 and TRBJ1-1): EPEVTQTPSHQVTQMGQEVILRCVPISNHLYFYWYRQILGQKVEFLVSFYNNEISEKSEIFDDQFSVERPDGSNFTLKIRSTKLEDSAMYFCASRYDRGTEAFFGQGTRLTVV.

This clonotype appeared many times. This chain links TRBV12-3 or TRBV12-4 with TRBJ2-7; possible D gene TRBD1, 6 bases. The CDR3 has 14 residues. V lost 1 base and J lost 5, with 12 bases in between. In DNA, the CDR3 is TGTGCCAGCAGTTTAGACAGGGTTCTGGACGAGCAGTACTTC. Amino acid sequence: CASSLDRVLDEQYF.

This clonotype has more than one count but fewer than ten. The CDR3 DNA sequence: TGCAGCGTTGGACAGAGCTCTGGAAACACCATATATTTT. It codes for CSVGQSSGNTIYF. The chain combines TRBV29-1 with TRBJ1-3, with D tentatively TRBD1 (5 bases). Trimming removed 4 bases at V and 0 bases at J, with 7 bases between. In germline, CDR1 is SQVTM, CDR2 ANQGSEA. The CDR3 is 13 residues long.

This clonotype was seen only a few times. The V and J genes are TRBV7-2 and TRBJ2-2, with a weak D call TRBD2 (6 bases). Trimming shortened V by 3 bases and J by 7 bases, and 9 bases separated the two germline ends. Germline loops: CDR1 SGHTA, CDR2 FQGNSA. The CDR3 totals 13 residues. In DNA, the CDR3 is TGTGCCAGCAGCTTGACGGGGGTCGGGGAGCTGTTTTTT. Translation gives CASSLTGVGELFF.

The gene calls are TRBV20-1 and TRBJ2-7, with TRBD2 identical over 12 bases. J gave up 3 bases and V 5 bases, and 5 bases lay outside the gene matches. CDR3 length: 14 residues. Germline CDR1 DFQATT, CDR2 SNEGSKA (reference sequence). The CDR3 protein is CSAPLAGGFYEQYF. DNA for the CDR3: TGCAGTGCTCCCCTAGCGGGAGGGTTCTACGAGCAGTACTTC.

This clonotype showed up many times. V is TRBV18 and J is TRBJ2-5, with D perhaps TRBD2 (5 bases). The CDR3 spans 14 residues. Trimming stripped 4 bases from V and 4 bases from J, with 13 bases between. The V gene's germline CDR1 is KGHSH and CDR2 LQKENI. CDR3 in DNA: TGTGCCAGCTCACTTCGGGAAATGCGAGAGACCCAGTACTTC. This codes for CASSLREMRETQYF.

This clonotype was counted a few times. The chain carries TRBV5-1 and TRBJ1-4, with D tentatively TRBD1 (6 bases). Germline assignment: CDR1 SGHRS and CDR2 YFSETQ. V gave up 4 bases and J gave up 7 bases, with 14 bases separating them. The CDR3 has 14 amino acids. The CDR3 sequence is CASSEQGAGEKLFF. In nucleotides, the CDR3 is TGCGCCAGCAGCGAACAGGGTGCGGGTGAAAAACTGTTTTTT.